The 26 T cell receptor beta chains reported below all come from one sample, sequenced in a study of cytomegalovirus exposure and HLA in healthy donors. Clones were sequenced by immunoSEQ multiplex PCR, and TCRdb holds only the in-frame ones, with some missing. The repertoire holds tens of thousands of clones, with roughly 91% as singletons. Source material: PBMCs. These receptors all stem from a woman between 18 and 29 years old in good health and CMV-seronegative.

This rearrangement joins TRBV7-2 to TRBJ2-3; 11 positions agree with TRBD2. Looked up from germline, CDR1 is SGHTA and CDR2 is FQGNSA. V lost 6 bases to trimming and J lost 0 bases; unmatched junction nucleotides: 5. CDR3 length: 16 amino acids. CDR3 nucleotide sequence: TGTGCCAGCAGTGTACGACTAGCGGGAAGCACAGATACGCAGTATTTT. Protein product: CASSVRLAGSTDTQYF.

The chain uses TRBV5-4 and TRBJ2-3; D is unresolved. Germline CDR1 and CDR2: SGHNT and YYREEE (reference sequence). The CDR3 sequence is 12 residues long. Between the trimmed V and J ends, which lost 2 bases and 4 bases, there was a span of 5 bases. This chain's CDR3 is CASSFPPDTQYF. DNA for the CDR3: TGTGCCAGCAGCTTTCCTCCAGATACGCAGTATTTT.

J is TRBJ2-3 and V is TRBV18; TRBD2 aligns across 7 bases. The J segment lost 0 bases and the V segment lost 8 bases, leaving 5 bases of the junction unmatched. Germline assignment: CDR1 KGHSH and CDR2 LQKENI. CDR3 size: 14 residues. CDR3 sequence (DNA): TGTGCCAGCCCAAGCGGGGCTAGCACAGATACGCAGTATTTT. It is translated as CASPSGASTDTQYF. The variable domain in full, with the rest retrieved from reference TRBV18 and TRBJ2-3, is NAGVMQNPRHLVRRRGQEARLRCSPMKGHSHVYWYRQLPEEGLKFMVYLQKENIIDESGMPKERFSAEFPKEGPSILRIQQVVRGDSAAYFCASPSGASTDTQYFGPGTRLTVL.

The J gene is TRBJ1-5, the V gene TRBV14; 8 positions agree with TRBD1. J gave up 4 bases and V 0 bases, and 8 bases lay outside the gene matches. Germline loops: CDR1 SGHDN, CDR2 FVKESK. This CDR3 is built from 17 residues. CDR3 sequence: CASSQDLRTGRNQPQHF. Written as DNA, the CDR3 is TGTGCCAGCAGCCAAGATCTAAGGACAGGGAGAAATCAGCCCCAGCATTTT.

This clone has just one count. This chain links TRBV28 with TRBJ2-7, with no clear D. This CDR3 has 14 amino acids. The germline V gene encodes CDR1 MDHEN and CDR2 SYDVKM. Trimming pared 8 bases from V and 0 bases from J, leaving 14 bases between. The CDR3 sequence is CASGPSVLSYEQYF. The CDR3 coding sequence is TGTGCCAGCGGGCCCTCGGTGCTCTCCTACGAGCAGTACTTC.

The chain employs TRBV5-6 and TRBJ2-2; TRBD2 agrees at 9 bases. This CDR3 region has 14 residues. Germline CDR1 and CDR2: SGHDT and YYEEEE. J gave up 9 bases and V 2 bases, and 5 bases lay outside the gene matches. The CDR3 DNA reads TGTGCCAGCAGCTTTCTAGCGGGGTCGCGGGAGCTGTTTTTT. Translating it yields CASSFLAGSRELFF.

The genes are TRBV7-9 and TRBJ2-6; 7 nucleotides match TRBD1. This CDR3 is 19 amino acids long. Unmatched junction bases numbered 14, after V lost 6 bases and J lost 0 bases. From germline, CDR1 is SEHNR and CDR2 FQNEAQ (reference sequence). CDR3 loop: CASSLPGQRDSSGANVLTF. The CDR3 bases are TGTGCCAGCAGTCTACCGGGACAGCGAGATTCCTCTGGGGCCAACGTCCTGACTTTC.

CDR3 DNA: TGTGCCAGCATTATCGGGGGATGGGAGACTGAAGCTTTCTTT. This translates into CASIIGGWETEAFF. The V and J genes are TRBV6-1 and TRBJ1-1, with a weak D call TRBD1 (5 bases). Germline values: CDR1 MNHNS, CDR2 SASEGT. This CDR3 contains 14 residues. Trimming cost V 7 bases and J 5 bases, with 17 bases left between them.

DNA for the CDR3: TGCGCCAGCAGCAGAGAGGGACAGATGAACACTGAAGCTTTCTTT. This gives the protein CASSREGQMNTEAFF. The genes are TRBV5-1 and TRBJ1-1, with 7 nucleotides matching TRBD1. Germline V gives CDR1 SGHRS, CDR2 YFSETQ. This CDR3 has 15 amino acids. Trimming took 4 bases from V and 0 from J; bases not matched to a gene: 6.

The chain combines TRBV10-3 with TRBJ1-2; 10 positions agree with TRBD1. V dropped 8 bases and J dropped 2; count of bases not matched to a gene: 2. The CDR3 is 13 amino acids. Germline CDR1 ENHRY, CDR2 SYGVKD. CDR3 sequence reads: CAIGQGGNYGYTF. Written as DNA, the CDR3 is TGTGCCATCGGACAGGGGGGAAACTATGGCTACACCTTC.

This clone has only one observation. This chain links TRBV6-6 with TRBJ2-7; 7 bases match TRBD1. J lost 0 bases, V lost 6 bases, and 11 bases had no gene match. Germline CDR1 reads MNHNY; CDR2 reads SVGAGI (reference sequence). This CDR3 contains 16 residues. In nucleotides, the CDR3 is TGTGCCAGCAGCGGACCGCGACAGGGTATCTCCTACGAGCAGTACTTC. This encodes CASSGPRQGISYEQYF.

The chain joins TRBV7-3 to TRBJ2-2, with 8 bases lining up with TRBD1. This CDR3 has 15 amino acids. The V segment lost 2 bases and the J segment 5 bases; nucleotides outside the gene matches: 4. Germline loops: CDR1 SGHTA, CDR2 FQGTGA. DNA for the CDR3: TGTGCCAGCAGCTTAGTACAGGGGGGAACCGGGGAGCTGTTTTTT. Translated: CASSLVQGGTGELFF.

This clone was counted once. The chain joins TRBV13 to TRBJ2-1; 10 bases match TRBD1. Germline V gives CDR1 PRHDT, CDR2 FYEKMQ (reference sequence). Trimming took 4 bases from V and 6 from J; bases not matched to a gene: 3. The CDR3 loop spans 14 amino acids. Here the CDR3 reads CASSSDRGLNEQFF. The CDR3 DNA reads as TGTGCCAGCAGCTCCGACAGGGGGCTCAATGAGCAGTTCTTC.

CDR3 protein: CASSNTGVTEAFF. Here the CDR3 DNA reads TGTGCCAGCAGCAATACAGGGGTAACTGAAGCTTTCTTT. The chain combines TRBV7-6 with TRBJ1-1, with 7 bases matching TRBD1. CDR1 and CDR2 from the germline V gene are SGHVS and FNYEAQ. V was clipped by 5 bases and J by 5 bases; unmatched bases: 5. The CDR3 spans 13 residues.

This clone was found a few times. V gene TRBV10-3 combines with J gene TRBJ1-1; possibly TRBD1 for D (5 bases). V dropped 6 bases and J dropped 1 base, with 12 bases sitting between them. The CDR3 runs to 14 residues. Germline V lookup: CDR1 ENHRY, CDR2 SYGVKD. The CDR3 sequence is CAISPQGKNTEAFF. The CDR3 DNA sequence: TGTGCCATCAGCCCCCAGGGAAAGAACACTGAAGCTTTCTTT.

The chain couples TRBV7-9 to TRBJ1-4, with 7 positions matching TRBD1. V lost 4 bases and J lost 5; bases outside the gene matches: 4. This CDR3 region has 14 residues. Germline V gene sequence: CDR1 SEHNR, CDR2 FQNEAQ (reference sequence). This chain's CDR3 is CASSSPGGNEKLFF. Here the CDR3 DNA reads TGTGCCAGCAGCTCACCAGGGGGGAATGAAAAACTGTTTTTT. The complete variable domain, with remaining parts taken from reference TRBV7-9 and TRBJ1-4, reads DTGVSQNPRHKITKRGQNVTFRCDPISEHNRLYWYRQTLGQGPEFLTYFQNEAQLEKSRLLSDRFSAERPKGSFSTLEIQRTEQGDSAMYLCASSSPGGNEKLFFGSGTQLSVL.

This clone was counted a single time. The V gene is TRBV27, the J gene TRBJ2-2; no firm D call. The germline CDR1 and CDR2 sequences are MNHEY and SMNVEV (reference sequence). CDR3 length: 14 amino acids. Deletions cut 4 bases from V and 2 bases from J, with 8 bases between. The CDR3 loop reads CASSSRTNTGELFF. In nucleotides, the CDR3 is TGTGCCAGCAGTTCCCGCACTAACACCGGGGAGCTGTTTTTT.

This chain links TRBV30 with TRBJ2-1, with 8 bases that match TRBD2. The germline V gene has CDR1 GTSNPN and CDR2 SVGIG (reference sequence). The V segment lost 8 bases and the J segment 3 bases; nucleotides outside the gene matches: 6. The CDR3 runs to 13 residues. The CDR3 sequence is CARTSGIYNEQFF. Written as DNA, the CDR3 is TGTGCCAGAACTAGCGGAATCTACAATGAGCAGTTCTTC.

This clone is a singleton in its sample. V gene TRBV29-1 combines with J gene TRBJ2-6, with TRBD2 matching over 12 bases. The CDR3 totals 20 residues. After removal of 4 bases from V and 2 bases from J, the junction contained 15 bases not matched to a gene. The germline V gene has CDR1 SQVTM and CDR2 ANQGSEA. The CDR3 protein is CSVATSGRQGFGAGANVLTF. The CDR3, as DNA: TGCAGCGTTGCGACTAGCGGGAGACAGGGCTTTGGTGCTGGGGCCAACGTCCTGACTTTC.

This clone was detected a few times. The CDR3 sequence is CASSYIPDNNSPLHF. The DNA of the CDR3 is TGTGCCAGCAGTTACATCCCAGATAATAATTCACCCCTCCACTTT. The chain is built from TRBV6-5 and TRBJ1-6; no reliable D call. The germline V and J ends were trimmed by 2 bases and 5 bases, with 10 bases remaining between them. Looked up from germline, CDR1 is MNHEY and CDR2 is SVGAGI. The CDR3 sequence is 15 residues long.

In this sample, this clone turned up once. The chain links TRBV11-3 to TRBJ2-7, with 9 positions matching TRBD1. The CDR3 is made up of 12 amino acids. The V segment lost 5 bases and the J segment 10 bases; nucleotides outside the gene matches: 6. The V gene's germline CDR1 is SGHNT and CDR2 YENEEA. CDR3 amino acids: CASSIGQGPQYF. As DNA, the CDR3 is TGTGCCAGCAGCATCGGACAGGGGCCTCAGTACTTC.

V is TRBV9 and J is TRBJ2-6, with D possibly TRBD2 on 5 matching bases. The V end was cut by 5 bases, the J end by 2 bases, with 8 bases between. From germline, CDR1 is SGDLS and CDR2 YYNGEE. CDR3 length: 14 amino acids. CDR3 region: CASSREPGANVLTF. For the CDR3, the DNA is TGTGCCAGCAGTAGGGAGCCTGGGGCCAACGTCCTGACTTTC. Filled out from reference TRBV9 and TRBJ2-6, the complete variable domain reads DSGVTQTPKHLITATGQRVTLRCSPRSGDLSVYWYQQSLDQGLQFLIQYYNGEERAKGNILERFSAQQFPDLHSELNLSSLELGDSALYFCASSREPGANVLTFGAGSRLTVL.

V usage is TRBV19 and J usage is TRBJ1-4; 8 bases fit TRBD1. The germline CDR1 and CDR2 sequences are LNHDA and SQIVND (reference sequence). This CDR3 has 16 residues. The trim removed 5 bases at V and 4 bases at J, leaving 9 bases unmatched. CDR3 sequence reads: CASSVGQGFFNEKLFF. CDR3 nucleotide sequence: TGTGCCAGTAGTGTTGGACAGGGTTTTTTTAATGAAAAACTGTTTTTT.

This clone was detected only once. The chain employs TRBV6-6 and TRBJ1-5; TRBD1 agrees at 8 bases. The CDR3 has 14 amino acids. Germline CDR1 is MNHNY and CDR2 is SVGAGI (reference sequence). Germline trimming cut 6 bases from V and 4 bases from J; bases unmatched to any gene: 5. CDR3 sequence reads: CASRPGGRNQPQHF. The CDR3 nucleotides are TGTGCCAGCAGACCAGGGGGCAGGAATCAGCCCCAGCATTTT.

The rearrangement links TRBV27 to TRBJ2-4; D is ambiguous. The CDR3 consists of 16 residues. The germline V gene has CDR1 MNHEY and CDR2 SMNVEV (reference sequence). The V and J ends lost 5 bases and 0 bases respectively, with 14 bases between them. The CDR3 loop reads CASSPIQSLAKNIQYF. The CDR3 DNA sequence: TGTGCCAGCAGTCCAATACAGTCCCTAGCCAAAAACATTCAGTACTTC.

The rearrangement joins TRBV27 to TRBJ2-2; D might be TRBD1 (5 bases). Germline V gene sequence: CDR1 MNHEY, CDR2 SMNVEV (reference sequence). V dropped 4 bases and J dropped 4 bases, with 10 bases sitting between them. The CDR3 is 14 residues long. The CDR3 coding sequence is TGTGCCAGCAGTTCGACAGTCCCCACCGGGGAGCTGTTTTTT. Encoded protein: CASSSTVPTGELFF.